This T cell receptor (beta chain) came from a study of T cell changes during pregnancy in multiple sclerosis. The table came from immunoSEQ multiplex PCR; TCRdb's copy has only in-frame clones and leaves some out. This sample has under 50,000 clones, with about nine tenths found just once. Within the sample, this clone is medium-sized. Trimming took off 3 bases at V and 3 bases at J, with 11 bases between the two ends. The CDR3 has 14 residues. CDR1 and CDR2 from the germline V gene are KGHSH and LQKENI. The V and J genes are TRBV18 and TRBJ1-1; D might be TRBD1 (5 bases). Specimen: CD8+ T cells from peripheral blood mononuclear cells, collected before pregnancy. This receptor was identified in a female donor with multiple sclerosis, enrolled in a pregnancy study. CDR3 coding DNA: TGTGCCAGCTCACCGGGAGGGGATTACACTGAAGCTTTCTTT. Translated, it gives CASSPGGDYTEAFF.